The 15 T cell receptor beta chains below come from one sample, sequenced in a study of OX40 agonist ivuxolimab in advanced cancers. Sequenced by immunoSEQ multiplex PCR; TCRdb stores in-frame clones only, minus some. The sample shows roughly 40,000 clones, approximately 90% of them seen only once. The material was CD4+ or CD8+ T cells sorted from blood, obtained in a trial of the OX40 agonist ivuxolimab. These receptors were collected from an adult with an advanced solid tumor such as melanoma, head and neck, liver or kidney cancer.

The chain has TRBV28 and TRBJ1-4, with D possibly matching TRBD1 (5 bases). The CDR3 runs to 14 residues. Deletions cut 3 bases from V and 7 bases from J, with 12 bases between. CDR1 MDHEN and CDR2 SYDVKM come from the germline V gene. The CDR3 loop reads CASSFGGITEKLFF. In nucleotides, the CDR3 is TGTGCCAGCAGTTTCGGGGGAATTACTGAAAAACTGTTTTTT. The entire variable domain, with the rest obtained from reference TRBV28 and TRBJ1-4, is as follows: DVKVTQSSRYLVKRTGEKVFLECVQDMDHENMFWYRQDPGLGLRLIYFSYDVKMKEKGDIPEGYSVSREKKERFSLILESASTNQTSMYLCASSFGGITEKLFFGSGTQLSVL.

The chain couples TRBV2 to TRBJ2-3; D call uncertain. V was shortened by 7 bases and J by 2 bases, with 16 bases between the two germline ends. The germline CDR1 and CDR2 sequences are SNHLY and FYNNEI. The CDR3 contains 15 residues. CDR3 DNA: TGTGCCAGCACCCCACAAAGCCTAGTCACAGATACGCAGTATTTT. Protein: CASTPQSLVTDTQYF.

This clone was seen a handful of times. The chain is built from TRBV5-1 and TRBJ2-5; possibly TRBD1 for D (6 bases). The CDR3 sequence is 14 residues long. The germline V gene has CDR1 SGHRS and CDR2 YFSETQ. V lost 4 bases and J 5 bases, leaving 15 bases between the germline ends. The CDR3 protein is CASSVTTQGETQYF. In DNA form, the CDR3 reads TGCGCCAGCAGCGTTACCACACAGGGCGAGACCCAGTACTTC.

This sequence joins TRBV27 and TRBJ1-6; D unclear. The CDR3 is 14 amino acids. Trimming took off 8 bases at V and 1 base at J, with 9 bases between the two ends. From germline, CDR1 is MNHEY and CDR2 SMNVEV (reference sequence). In DNA, the CDR3 is TGTGCCAGCTCCGTAAGGTCCTATAATTCACCCCTCCACTTT. The encoded protein is CASSVRSYNSPLHF.

The V and J genes are TRBV28 and TRBJ2-5; D assignment may be TRBD1 or TRBD2 (5 bases each). The CDR3 has 15 amino acids. Germline loops: CDR1 MDHEN, CDR2 SYDVKM. V was trimmed by 1 base and J by 5 bases, leaving 14 bases between them. Here the CDR3 reads CASSLFPRAGETQYF. The CDR3 nucleotides are TGTGCCAGCAGTTTATTCCCCAGGGCGGGCGAGACCCAGTACTTC.

The genes are TRBV28 and TRBJ1-1, with 8 positions matching TRBD1. The germline V gene has CDR1 MDHEN and CDR2 SYDVKM. The trim removed 3 bases at V and 4 bases at J, leaving 13 bases unmatched. The CDR3 runs to 17 residues. CDR3 amino acids: CASSFYRQGTPVTEAFF. CDR3 nucleotides: TGTGCCAGCAGTTTCTACCGACAGGGGACCCCGGTCACTGAAGCTTTCTTT.

This chain joins TRBV28 and TRBJ2-1, with 11 bases aligning to TRBD2. This CDR3 contains 16 residues. CDR1 and CDR2 (germline): MDHEN, SYDVKM. The V and J ends lost 5 bases and 3 bases, in that order; junction bases with no gene match: 6. Here the CDR3 DNA reads TGTGCCAGCAGTGGGACTAGCGGCCGCCGCTACAATGAGCAGTTCTTC. Encoded protein: CASSGTSGRRYNEQFF.

This clone was detected once. The CDR3 region has the DNA TGCGCCAGCAGTGAGACAGCGCCTTTCTATGGCTACACCTTC. The encoded protein is CASSETAPFYGYTF. J is TRBJ1-2 and V is TRBV10-2; D remains unclear. In germline, CDR1 is WSHSY, CDR2 SAAADI. V lost 2 bases and J lost 4, with 11 bases in between. This CDR3 comprises 14 residues.

The CDR3: CASSPRGSYEQYF. The CDR3 DNA reads TGTGCCAGCAGCCCCAGGGGCTCCTACGAGCAGTACTTC. This chain links TRBV7-8 with TRBJ2-7; tentative D call: TRBD1 (6 bases). The CDR3 spans 13 residues. V was clipped by 5 bases and J by 0 bases, with 8 bases between them. CDR1 is SGHVS and CDR2 is FQNEAQ in the germline V gene. Complete variable domain (other parts from reference TRBV7-8 and TRBJ2-7): GAGVSQSPRYKVAKRGQDVALRCDPISGHVSLFWYQQALGQGPEFLTYFQNEAQLDKSGLPSDRFFAERPEGSVSTLKIQRTQQEDSAVYLCASSPRGSYEQYFGPGTRLTVT.

The V call is TRBV5-4, the J call TRBJ2-4; 12 bases agree with TRBD2. The V gene end was trimmed by 3 bases and the J gene end by 1 base; junction bases not matched to a gene: 11. This CDR3 spans 19 amino acids. From germline, CDR1 is SGHNT and CDR2 YYREEE (reference sequence). The CDR3: CASSSKTSGSIGAKNIQYF. The CDR3 DNA follows: TGTGCCAGCAGCTCGAAGACTAGCGGGAGTATTGGGGCCAAAAACATTCAGTACTTC.

This chain uses TRBV28 with TRBJ2-2; 10 positions match TRBD2. Germline-derived CDR1 and CDR2 are MDHEN and SYDVKM. The CDR3 is 17 residues long. Trimming at V came to 0 bases and at J to 6 bases, leaving 7 bases not matched to a gene. CDR3 residues: CASSLWGLAIGPGELFF. CDR3 bases: TGTGCCAGCAGTTTATGGGGACTAGCGATTGGCCCCGGGGAGCTGTTTTTT. Full variable domain (missing parts from reference TRBV28 and TRBJ2-2): DVKVTQSSRYLVKRTGEKVFLECVQDMDHENMFWYRQDPGLGLRLIYFSYDVKMKEKGDIPEGYSVSREKKERFSLILESASTNQTSMYLCASSLWGLAIGPGELFFGEGSRLTVL.

This chain links TRBV18 with TRBJ1-2; 7 bases align to TRBD1. The V segment lost 3 bases and the J segment 1 base; nucleotides outside the gene matches: 20. The germline V gene has CDR1 KGHSH and CDR2 LQKENI. The CDR3 spans 20 residues. Written as DNA, the CDR3 is TGTGCCAGCTCACCGCGGACAGATCGAGCACAGGGGTCCGGTAACTATGGCTACACCTTC. Residues: CASSPRTDRAQGSGNYGYTF. Full variable domain (rest looked up from reference TRBV18 and TRBJ1-2): NAGVMQNPRHLVRRRGQEARLRCSPMKGHSHVYWYRQLPEEGLKFMVYLQKENIIDESGMPKERFSAEFPKEGPSILRIQQVVRGDSAAYFCASSPRTDRAQGSGNYGYTFGSGTRLTVV.

The V and J genes are TRBV10-3 and TRBJ1-6, with D maybe TRBD1 (6 bases). Germline V gene sequence: CDR1 ENHRY, CDR2 SYGVKD. The CDR3 has 12 residues. V gave up 6 bases and J gave up 10 bases, with 10 bases separating them. CDR3 protein: CAISGGGSPLHF. Written as DNA, the CDR3 is TGTGCCATCAGCGGGGGCGGGTCACCCCTCCACTTT.

The chain carries TRBV30 and TRBJ2-1; D is unclear. CDR1 and CDR2 (germline): GTSNPN, SVGIG (reference sequence). The CDR3 has 13 residues. V gave up 0 bases and J gave up 10 bases, with 13 bases separating them. CDR3 sequence (DNA): TGTGCCTGGAGTGTGGCTTCTCTCGGGGAGCAGTTCTTC. As protein: CAWSVASLGEQFF.

The chain recombines TRBV9 with TRBJ2-1; D possibly matches TRBD1 or TRBD2 (5 bases each). The length of the CDR3 is 13 residues. Germline V gives CDR1 SGDLS, CDR2 YYNGEE. V dropped 6 bases and J dropped 4 bases, with 11 bases sitting between them. CDR3 sequence reads: CASNPEGYNEQFF. The CDR3 DNA reads TGTGCCAGCAACCCAGAGGGGTACAATGAGCAGTTCTTC. The full variable domain, its missing parts supplied by reference TRBV9 and TRBJ2-1, is DSGVTQTPKHLITATGQRVTLRCSPRSGDLSVYWYQQSLDQGLQFLIQYYNGEERAKGNILERFSAQQFPDLHSELNLSSLELGDSALYFCASNPEGYNEQFFGPGTRLTVL.